This T cell receptor beta chain was retrieved from a study of lymphopenia after photon versus proton radiotherapy. Findings and limits, study-wide: Under photons, naive T cells and diversity fell while effector/memory populations rose. After the lymphocyte nadir, photon-treated repertoires showed oligoclonal expansion, especially of CD8+ Temra cells.

A remark on this clone: Its antigen remains unidentified.

Only in-frame clones appear in the TCRdb table, and some are missing; sequencing was by immunoSEQ multiplex PCR. Of about 20,000 clones listed, about 92% are singletons. The V gene's germline CDR1 is SGHRS and CDR2 YFSETQ. This CDR3 comprises 15 residues. The V segment lost 4 bases and the J segment 6 bases; nucleotides outside the gene matches: 7. The J gene is TRBJ1-4, the V gene TRBV5-1, with 9 positions matching TRBD1. The receptor comes from a woman in her forties with cholangiocarcinoma. The specimen comprised peripheral blood, sampled from a patient treated with photon-based radiotherapy. CDR3 protein: CASSQSTGGDEKLFF. CDR3 DNA: TGCGCCAGCAGCCAGTCGACAGGGGGAGATGAAAAACTGTTTTTT.